The T cell receptor beta chain under discussion was sequenced for a study of T-cell memory formation after mild COVID-19. Study summary: Largely, the TCR clusters proved donor specific.

Overall study findings and caveats: SARS-CoV-2 specificity of second-wave clones peaking day 37 was unconfirmed.

5'RACE with constant-segment primers built TCRalpha and TCRbeta cDNA libraries with UMIs. TCRdb reanalysed the 5' RACE reads using MiXCR and keeps one entry per CDR3 protein. The sample shows under 250,000 distinct CDR3 sequences, over 9% of them seen only once. Germline V lookup: CDR1 SNHLY, CDR2 FYNNEI. V dropped 3 bases and J dropped 6 bases, with 12 bases sitting between them. This CDR3 region has 14 residues. This clonotype came up a few times. Its target is unknown. The sequence came from a man aged 18 to 29 who had mild COVID-19 (a few samples of this study predate the infection). Cell type and time point are not known. Sequences were obtained from PBMCs or a T cell subset sorted from them (not recorded which). V and J are TRBV2 and TRBJ1-5; D unclear. This CDR3 reads CASSDRTKRQPQHF. The CDR3 DNA is TGTGCCAGCAGTGACCGTACAAAGCGTCAGCCCCAGCATTTT.